The 32 T cell receptor beta chains below come from one sample, sequenced in a study of radiotherapy plus CTLA-4 blockade in lung cancer. Here immunoSEQ multiplex PCR was the method, and the copy in TCRdb shows in-frame clones only, minus some. This sample has approximately 85,000 clones; around 86% occur once, and the top ten carry about 2%. Sample: peripheral blood, taken from a patient treated with radiotherapy plus ipilimumab. All receptors come from a human donor with non-small cell lung cancer who had a partial response to radiotherapy plus ipilimumab.

This sequence joins TRBV28 and TRBJ2-1; no firm D call. The CDR3 sequence is 12 residues long. Per the germline V gene, CDR1 is MDHEN and CDR2 is SYDVKM. V lost 7 bases to trimming and J lost 4 bases, with 8 bases between them. The CDR3 DNA sequence: TGTGCCAGCACGCACAAATACAATGAGCAGTTCTTC. Its protein product is CASTHKYNEQFF.

The CDR3 DNA is TGTGCCAGCAGCTTGGGCAGGGGGCAAGGGACTGAAGCTTTCTTT. Translated, it gives CASSLGRGQGTEAFF. This sequence joins TRBV5-6 and TRBJ1-1; 8 bases are shared with TRBD1. The CDR3 loop spans 15 amino acids. V gave up 0 bases and J gave up 5 bases; unmatched junction bases: 6. Germline V lookup: CDR1 SGHDT, CDR2 YYEEEE. Combining the CDR3 with reference TRBV5-6 and TRBJ1-1 gives the whole variable domain DAGVTQSPTHLIKTRGQQVTLRCSPKSGHDTVSWYQQALGQGPQFIFQYYEEEERQRGNFPDRFSGHQFPNYSSELNVNALLLGDSALYLCASSLGRGQGTEAFFGQGTRLTVV.

The CDR3 region is CASSLADTGYEQYF. CDR3 DNA: TGCGCCAGCAGCTTGGCGGACACTGGCTACGAGCAGTACTTC. The chain employs TRBV5-1 and TRBJ2-7, with D possibly TRBD1 on 5 matching bases. V lost 0 bases to trimming and J lost 3 bases, with 10 bases between them. This CDR3 spans 14 amino acids. The V gene's germline CDR1 is SGHRS and CDR2 YFSETQ. The full variable domain, in which reference TRBV5-1 and TRBJ2-7 provide the parts outside the CDR3, is KAGVTQTPRYLIKTRGQQVTLSCSPISGHRSVSWYQQTPGQGLQFLFEYFSETQRNKGNFPGRFSGRQFSNSRSEMNVSTLELGDSALYLCASSLADTGYEQYFGPGTRLTVT.

The gene calls are TRBV2 and TRBJ2-1; D is perhaps TRBD2 (6 bases). V was pared by 8 bases and J by 4 bases, with 15 bases between. Germline loops: CDR1 SNHLY, CDR2 FYNNEI. This CDR3 is built from 14 residues. The CDR3 coding sequence is TGTGCCAGCGCCGGGACTGGGACTTACAATGAGCAGTTCTTC. This codes for CASAGTGTYNEQFF.

This chain connects TRBV19 to TRBJ1-5; 8 bases map to TRBD1. The CDR3 length is 17 residues. The germline gives CDR1 LNHDA, CDR2 SQIVND (reference sequence). V shed 6 bases and J 6 bases; nucleotides not matched to a gene: 16. The CDR3 here is CASSAGQGAIWFQPQHF. For the CDR3, the DNA is TGTGCCAGTAGCGCTGGGCAGGGGGCGATTTGGTTTCAGCCCCAGCATTTT.

For the CDR3, the DNA is TGTGCCAGCAGCGCGGGGACAGTCGGTGACTTAGGGGAGACCCAGTACTTC. It specifies CASSAGTVGDLGETQYF. The V call is TRBV9, the J call TRBJ2-5, with TRBD1 identical over 7 bases. Germline V gene lookup returns CDR1 SGDLS and CDR2 YYNGEE. There are 17 residues in the CDR3. Germline trimming cut 3 bases from V and 5 bases from J; bases unmatched to any gene: 16. Combining the CDR3 with reference TRBV9 and TRBJ2-5 gives the whole variable domain DSGVTQTPKHLITATGQRVTLRCSPRSGDLSVYWYQQSLDQGLQFLIQYYNGEERAKGNILERFSAQQFPDLHSELNLSSLELGDSALYFCASSAGTVGDLGETQYFGPGTRLLVL.

V usage is TRBV27 and J usage is TRBJ2-1; D is perhaps TRBD1 (5 bases). The V and J ends lost 6 bases and 3 bases respectively, with 12 bases between them. Germline CDR1 and CDR2: MNHEY and SMNVEV (reference sequence). The CDR3 is 14 residues long. Here the CDR3 reads CASSTPQGYNEQFF. CDR3 DNA sequence: TGTGCCAGCAGCACCCCGCAGGGCTACAATGAGCAGTTCTTC.

This clone was observed a single time. The CDR3 sequence: CASSQDPAGSFPYEQYF. The CDR3 region has the DNA TGCGCCAGCAGCCAAGATCCGGCAGGTTCATTTCCCTACGAGCAGTACTTC. J is TRBJ2-7 and V is TRBV4-1; D unclear. Germline V gene data show CDR1 as MGHRA and CDR2 as YSYEKL. This CDR3 spans 17 amino acids. V lost 0 bases and J lost 2, with 17 bases in between.

This chain links TRBV10-1 with TRBJ2-7, with 8 bases matching TRBD1. Germline CDR1 WNHNN, CDR2 SYGVQD (reference sequence). There are 17 residues in the CDR3. Trimming removed 6 bases from V and 0 bases from J; junction bases left unmatched: 13. The CDR3 sequence: CASSATFGQGISYEQYF. CDR3 nucleotide sequence: TGCGCCAGCAGCGCCACCTTCGGACAGGGAATCTCCTACGAGCAGTACTTC.

The chain couples TRBV28 to TRBJ1-5; tentative D call: TRBD1 (5 bases). CDR1 is MDHEN, CDR2 SYDVKM, per germline. With 4 bases removed from V and 9 bases from J, the gap between germline ends came to 10 bases. The CDR3 contains 12 residues. CDR3 sequence (DNA): TGTGCCAGCAGTTCGCAGGGCCGGCCCCAGCATTTT. This encodes CASSSQGRPQHF.

The V gene is TRBV27, the J gene TRBJ2-2; D is unclear. Trimming shortened V by 1 base and J by 3 bases, and 3 bases separated the two germline ends. The germline V gene encodes CDR1 MNHEY and CDR2 SMNVEV (reference sequence). The CDR3 spans 13 residues. The CDR3 sequence: CASSLYYTGELFF. CDR3 in DNA: TGTGCCAGCAGTTTATACTACACCGGGGAGCTGTTTTTT.

The chain recombines TRBV28 with TRBJ1-5, with unresolved D. Germline lookup yields CDR1 MDHEN and CDR2 SYDVKM. With 7 bases removed from V and 6 bases from J, the gap between germline ends came to 13 bases. The length of the CDR3 is 13 residues. In DNA, the CDR3 is TGTGCCAGCAAAATAGGTGGAGTTCAGCCCCAGCATTTT. Protein: CASKIGGVQPQHF. Variable domain in full (rest from reference TRBV28 and TRBJ1-5): DVKVTQSSRYLVKRTGEKVFLECVQDMDHENMFWYRQDPGLGLRLIYFSYDVKMKEKGDIPEGYSVSREKKERFSLILESASTNQTSMYLCASKIGGVQPQHFGDGTRLSIL.

In this sample, this clone turned up a few times. The chain is built from TRBV27 and TRBJ1-1; maybe TRBD1 (6 bases). V lost 4 bases, J lost 7 bases, and 19 bases lay in between. Germline values: CDR1 MNHEY, CDR2 SMNVEV (reference sequence). This CDR3 is built from 15 residues. The CDR3 DNA sequence: TGTGCCAGCAGTTCCCCTACCAGGGGCTGGGGTGAAGCTTTCTTT. Translating gives CASSSPTRGWGEAFF.

The genes are TRBV27 and TRBJ1-4, with 9 bases identical to TRBD1. This CDR3 has 14 amino acids. With 6 bases clipped from V and 8 bases from J, the junction kept 7 bases outside the gene matches. Germline loops: CDR1 MNHEY, CDR2 SMNVEV (reference sequence). This CDR3 is CASSRTGEGEKLFF. The CDR3, as DNA: TGTGCCAGCAGCAGGACAGGGGAGGGCGAAAAACTGTTTTTT.

This sequence joins TRBV10-3 and TRBJ2-2, with D perhaps matching TRBD2 (6 bases). Germline V gene sequence: CDR1 ENHRY, CDR2 SYGVKD. V was shortened by 7 bases and J by 2 bases, with 23 bases between the two germline ends. This CDR3 comprises 18 residues. CDR3: CAITGLTVGGANTGELFF. The CDR3 DNA reads as TGTGCCATCACGGGTTTAACAGTAGGAGGGGCCAACACCGGGGAGCTGTTTTTT.

This clone was recorded once. The chain recombines TRBV5-4 with TRBJ2-3; 12 bases fit TRBD2. Trimming at V came to 2 bases and at J to 0 bases, leaving 4 bases not matched to a gene. Germline CDR1 reads SGHNT; CDR2 reads YYREEE (reference sequence). The length of the CDR3 is 17 residues. CDR3 region: CASSFPGLAGSTDTQYF. CDR3 nucleotides: TGTGCCAGCAGCTTCCCGGGACTAGCGGGTAGCACAGATACGCAGTATTTT.

This clone was seen a single time. V usage is TRBV7-6 and J usage is TRBJ1-2, with D hard to call. There are 13 residues in the CDR3. Trimming took off 5 bases at V and 4 bases at J, with 11 bases between the two ends. Germline V gives CDR1 SGHVS, CDR2 FNYEAQ. The CDR3 here is CASSLGDIYGYTF. The DNA of the CDR3 is TGTGCCAGCAGCCTCGGAGATATCTATGGCTACACCTTC.

The chain links TRBV7-9 to TRBJ2-5; 10 bases agree with TRBD1. Germline V gene sequence: CDR1 SEHNR, CDR2 FQNEAQ (reference sequence). Losses at the gene ends were 5 bases for V and 8 bases for J; bases not matched to a gene: 11. The CDR3 has 15 amino acids. The CDR3 DNA follows: TGTGCCAGCAGCGGTTACGGGACAGGGGAGTTTACCCAGTACTTC. It specifies CASSGYGTGEFTQYF.

The J gene is TRBJ1-5, the V gene TRBV6-1; D gene ambiguous. CDR1 and CDR2 (germline): MNHNS, SASEGT. V lost 1 base, J lost 0 bases, and 7 bases lay in between. The CDR3 contains 15 residues. DNA of the CDR3: TGTGCCAGCAGTGAAGGGAGTTATAGCAATCAGCCCCAGCATTTT. Translating gives CASSEGSYSNQPQHF.

J is TRBJ1-3 and V is TRBV30; weak D call: TRBD1 (6 bases). Trimming left V 2 bases short and J 0 bases short, with 17 bases between. This CDR3 region has 17 residues. Per the germline V gene, CDR1 is GTSNPN and CDR2 is SVGIG (reference sequence). The CDR3 region is CAWSQGSPTPSGNTIYF. CDR3 coding DNA: TGTGCCTGGAGTCAGGGGTCCCCCACTCCCTCTGGAAACACCATATATTTT.

The chain is built from TRBV5-1 and TRBJ2-7; TRBD1 matches 7 bases. CDR1 SGHRS and CDR2 YFSETQ come from the germline V gene. There are 15 residues in the CDR3. Unmatched junction bases numbered 7, after V lost 0 bases and J lost 4 bases. Here the CDR3 reads CASSLEGGTTYEQYF. In DNA, the CDR3 is TGCGCCAGCAGCTTGGAAGGGGGCACCACTTACGAGCAGTACTTC.

V gene TRBV19 combines with J gene TRBJ1-5; possibly TRBD1 for D (6 bases). The CDR3 consists of 15 residues. Germline V gene lookup returns CDR1 LNHDA and CDR2 SQIVND (reference sequence). The V gene lost 7 bases and the J gene lost 0 bases, with 13 bases spanning the gap. CDR3 bases: TGTGCCAGTAATCGGGACACTTATAGCAATCAGCCCCAGCATTTT. Amino acid sequence: CASNRDTYSNQPQHF.

The rearrangement uses TRBV4-2 and TRBJ2-1; D is unresolved. The CDR3 length is 13 residues. CDR1 and CDR2 (germline): LGHNA, YNFKEQ. Deletions cut 1 base from V and 7 bases from J, with 8 bases between. CDR3 nucleotides: TGTGCCAGCAGCCAAGCCTCTTTAAATGAGCAGTTCTTC. Encoded protein: CASSQASLNEQFF.

The chain combines TRBV7-8 with TRBJ2-7; perhaps TRBD1 as D (6 bases). Germline CDR1 reads SGHVS; CDR2 reads FQNEAQ. This CDR3 has 18 amino acids. V dropped 5 bases and J dropped 1 base, with 24 bases sitting between them. The CDR3 here is CASSHPPDSNRRSYEQYV. For the CDR3, the DNA is TGTGCCAGCAGCCACCCTCCGGACAGCAACCGCCGGTCCTACGAGCAGTACGTC.

V is TRBV5-1 and J is TRBJ2-1, with 10 bases fitting TRBD2. The CDR3 contains 15 residues. Per the germline V gene, CDR1 is SGHRS and CDR2 is YFSETQ. J gave up 3 bases and V 4 bases, and 4 bases lay outside the gene matches. The CDR3 DNA reads as TGCGCCAGCAGCCTAGCGGGGGCAAACTACAATGAGCAGTTCTTC. Translated: CASSLAGANYNEQFF.

The rearrangement links TRBV15 to TRBJ2-7; D possibly corresponds to TRBD1 (5 bases). The CDR3 consists of 13 residues. Trimming pared 5 bases from V and 6 bases from J, leaving 14 bases between. CDR1 and CDR2 (germline): LNHNV, YYDKDF (reference sequence). CDR3 nucleotide sequence: TGTGCCACCAGCGCGGACACCATAAGCGAGCAGTACTTC. Protein sequence: CATSADTISEQYF.

This chain joins TRBV19 and TRBJ2-1, with 9 nucleotides matching TRBD2. The V gene's germline CDR1 is LNHDA and CDR2 SQIVND (reference sequence). Losses at the gene ends were 3 bases for V and 0 bases for J; bases not matched to a gene: 9. The CDR3 runs to 18 residues. The CDR3 loop is CASSMASGEYSSYNEQFF. As DNA, the CDR3 is TGTGCCAGTAGTATGGCTAGCGGGGAGTATAGCTCCTACAATGAGCAGTTCTTC.

V is TRBV18 and J is TRBJ1-2; D remains unclear. With 6 bases removed from V and 4 bases from J, the gap between germline ends came to 18 bases. Germline V gene data show CDR1 as KGHSH and CDR2 as LQKENI. The CDR3 is made up of 15 amino acids. The CDR3 here is CASSPDASGSYGYTF. CDR3 bases: TGTGCCAGCTCGCCAGACGCATCGGGTAGCTATGGCTACACCTTC.

The chain combines TRBV18 with TRBJ1-1; 9 bases are shared with TRBD1. The germline gives CDR1 KGHSH, CDR2 LQKENI. The junction had 8 bases not matched to a gene; V was cut back by 3 bases and J by 6 bases. The CDR3 is 15 residues long. CDR3 protein: CASSPSGQGASEAFF. CDR3 bases: TGTGCCAGCTCACCTTCGGGACAGGGCGCTTCTGAAGCTTTCTTT.

This chain uses TRBV9 with TRBJ2-3, with 11 positions matching TRBD2. CDR3 length equals 17 residues. J was trimmed by 3 bases and V by 2 bases; bases with no gene match: 8. CDR1 and CDR2 from the germline V gene are SGDLS and YYNGEE. CDR3 sequence: CASSVRTSGRGTDTQYF. CDR3 coding DNA: TGTGCCAGCAGCGTCCGAACTAGCGGGAGAGGTACAGATACGCAGTATTTT.

The chain uses TRBV5-1 and TRBJ1-1, with TRBD1 as a possible D gene (5 bases). In germline, CDR1 is SGHRS, CDR2 YFSETQ. V was clipped by 4 bases and J by 3 bases, with 13 bases between them. The CDR3 consists of 14 residues. Written as DNA, the CDR3 is TGCGCCAGCAGCCCCAGCGGGGGATACACTGAAGCTTTCTTT. Amino acids: CASSPSGGYTEAFF.

The chain has TRBV25-1 and TRBJ2-2, with 8 nucleotides matching TRBD2. Trimming at V came to 0 bases and at J to 10 bases, leaving 10 bases not matched to a gene. The germline CDR1 and CDR2 sequences are MGHDK and SYGVNS. This CDR3 region has 16 residues. The DNA for the CDR3 is TGTGCCAGCAGTGAATATATGGGTAGCGGGGTCGAGGAGCTGTTTTTT. The encoded protein is CASSEYMGSGVEELFF.